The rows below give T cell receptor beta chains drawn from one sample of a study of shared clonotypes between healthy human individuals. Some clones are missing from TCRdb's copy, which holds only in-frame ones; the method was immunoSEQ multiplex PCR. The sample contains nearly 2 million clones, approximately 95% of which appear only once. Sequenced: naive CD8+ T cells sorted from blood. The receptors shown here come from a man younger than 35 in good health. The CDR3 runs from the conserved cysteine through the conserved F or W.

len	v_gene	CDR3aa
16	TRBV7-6	CASSPRGRLKFYEQYF
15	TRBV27	CASSLASGSPYEQYF
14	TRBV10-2	CASGRTGAVTEAFF
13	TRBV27	CASSGTGSGELFF
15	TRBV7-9	CASSEGQGATDTQYF
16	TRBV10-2	CASSEAVGQGWKTQYF
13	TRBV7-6	CASTDKNTGELFF
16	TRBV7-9	CASSWPPLTDKETQYF
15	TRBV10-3	CAISEVNVGGAGYTF
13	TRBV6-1	CASNARGSYEQYF
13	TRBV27	CASSLSMTSPLHF
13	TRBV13	CASIPRDGNEQFF
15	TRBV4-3	CASSQVMATNEKLFF
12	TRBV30	CAWSAGGNEQYF
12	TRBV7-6	CASSPPGGEQYF
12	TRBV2	CASSDRVYGYTF
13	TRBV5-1	CASSVSGSYEQYF
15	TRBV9	CASSGSSFSNYGYTF
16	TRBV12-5	CASGLAYRQETNEQFF
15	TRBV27	CASSLSPWGTYGYTF
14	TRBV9	CASSGTGIGETQYF
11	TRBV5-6	CASSWGGEAFF
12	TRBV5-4	CASSSGGDEQYF
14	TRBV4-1	CASSHRTGKDGYTF
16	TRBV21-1	CASSLPGGAPLGRQYF
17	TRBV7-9	CASSLYIGSGDSYEQYF
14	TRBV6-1	CASRIQERTDTQYF
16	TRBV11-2	CASSLVAGPRFYEQYF
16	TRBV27	CASSSLAGTSTDTQYF
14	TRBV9	CASSATWMNTEAFF
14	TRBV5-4	CASSSRGEMDEQYF
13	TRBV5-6	CASSLGTGDEQYF
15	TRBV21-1	CASSKATGVWDTQYF
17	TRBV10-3	CAISESASGRAGNEQFF
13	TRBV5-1	CASSLEVVDTQYF
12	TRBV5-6	CASSTPTGELFF
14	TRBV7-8	CASSLEGPAYEQYF